The TCR beta chain described here comes from a study of blood T cell repertoires in COVID-19. Trimming removed 0 bases from V and 3 bases from J, with 13 bases in between. The CDR3 totals 15 residues. Per germline, CDR1 SGHRS and CDR2 YFSETQ. The table came from immunoSEQ multiplex PCR; TCRdb's copy has only in-frame clones and leaves some out. The table has roughly 80,000 clones, roughly 80% seen once. The sequence was collected from a woman aged 60-75 years with acute or convalescent COVID-19. This chain joins TRBV5-1 and TRBJ2-7, with a possible D match to TRBD1 (5 bases). Sequencing used peripheral blood. This chain's CDR3 is CASSLGLVGVYEQYF. The CDR3 DNA reads as TGCGCCAGCAGCTTGGGTCTCGTAGGGGTCTACGAGCAGTACTTC. Full variable domain (rest looked up from reference TRBV5-1 and TRBJ2-7): KAGVTQTPRYLIKTRGQQVTLSCSPISGHRSVSWYQQTPGQGLQFLFEYFSETQRNKGNFPGRFSGRQFSNSRSEMNVSTLELGDSALYLCASSLGLVGVYEQYFGPGTRLTVT.